The source of this TCR beta chain is a study of T cells in women clearing cervical HPV infection. Study-wide background: Cases: HPV16-related CIN3 or worse on histology, 2 invasive cancers. Control women cleared a single incident HPV16 infection within 12 months.

Study outcomes and limitations: Timing of associations relative to infection is unclear; T-cell subsets were not isolated.

As for this clone: What it recognizes is unknown. With the read ending 3 residues before the CDR3 end, the germline J gene is used to fill in that end.

The CDR3 consists of 18 residues. The junction had 14 bases not matched to a gene; V was cut back by 2 bases and J by 6 bases. Germline V gene sequence: CDR1 MRHNA, CDR2 SNTAGT. immunoSEQ multiplex PCR used an average of around 1,200 ng genomic DNA. Only in-frame clones appear in the TCRdb table, and some are missing; sequencing was by immunoSEQ multiplex PCR. The listing records about 30,000 clones. This sequence joins TRBV6-4 and TRBJ2-1; 9 bases fit TRBD2. Source material: blood buffy coat. The sequence was obtained from a woman between 18 and 69 years old with a cervical HPV16 infection that either progressed to CIN3+ or cleared (not recorded which). The CDR3 here is CASSDNRGWGLATNEQFF. The CDR3 DNA, read in part, is TGTGCCAGCAGTGACAACCGGGGGTGGGGACTAGCTACCAATGAG.